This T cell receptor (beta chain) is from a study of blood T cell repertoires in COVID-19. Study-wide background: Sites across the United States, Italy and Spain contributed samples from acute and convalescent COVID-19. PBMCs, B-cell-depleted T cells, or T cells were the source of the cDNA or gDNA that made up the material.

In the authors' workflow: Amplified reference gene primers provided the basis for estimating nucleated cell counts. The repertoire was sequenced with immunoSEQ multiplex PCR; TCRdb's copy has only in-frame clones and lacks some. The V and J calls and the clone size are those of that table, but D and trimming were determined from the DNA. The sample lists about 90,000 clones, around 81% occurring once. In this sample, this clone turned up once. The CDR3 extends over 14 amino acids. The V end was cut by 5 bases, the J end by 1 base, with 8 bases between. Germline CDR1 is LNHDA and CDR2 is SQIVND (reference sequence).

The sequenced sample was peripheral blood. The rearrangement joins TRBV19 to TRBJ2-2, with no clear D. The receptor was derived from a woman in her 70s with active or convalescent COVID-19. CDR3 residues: CASSPTQNTGELFF. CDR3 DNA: TGTGCCAGTAGTCCTACCCAGAACACCGGGGAGCTGTTTTTT.